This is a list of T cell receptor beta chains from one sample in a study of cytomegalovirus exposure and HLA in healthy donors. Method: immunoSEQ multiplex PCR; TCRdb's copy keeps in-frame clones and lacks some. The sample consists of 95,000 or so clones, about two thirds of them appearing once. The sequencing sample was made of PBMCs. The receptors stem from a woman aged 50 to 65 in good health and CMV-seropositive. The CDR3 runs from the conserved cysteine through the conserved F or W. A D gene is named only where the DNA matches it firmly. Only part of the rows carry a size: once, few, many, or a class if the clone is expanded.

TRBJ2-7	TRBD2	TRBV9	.	TGTGCCAGCAGCGTGGGGGGGGACCAAAGGTACGAGCAGTACTTC	CASSVGGDQRYEQYF
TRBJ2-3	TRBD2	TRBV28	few	TGTGCCAGCAGTTGGGGCGATAGCGGGACCGCCCCAGATACGCAGTATTTT	CASSWGDSGTAPDTQYF
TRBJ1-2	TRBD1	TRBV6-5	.	TGTGCCAGCAGAGCCAACCCCGACAGGGCTGGCTACACCTTC	CASRANPDRAGYTF
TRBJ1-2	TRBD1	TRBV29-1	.	TGCAGCGTTCATCCGAGGGACAGGGAATATGGCTACACCTTC	CSVHPRDREYGYTF
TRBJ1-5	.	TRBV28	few	TGTGCCAGCAGTATTCCGGAGGGGCCCCAGCATTTT	CASSIPEGPQHF
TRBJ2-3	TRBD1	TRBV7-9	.	TGTTCCAGCAGCTTAGCGGACAGGGGGCAAAATACGCAGTATTTT	CSSSLADRGQNTQYF
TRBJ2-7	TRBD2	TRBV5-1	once	TGCGCCAGCAGCTTTATGGGGGGGGACTACGAGCAGTACTTC	CASSFMGGDYEQYF
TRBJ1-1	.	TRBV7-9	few	TGTGCCAGCAGCCCATGGGAAGGGGGTGAAGCTTTCTTT	CASSPWEGGEAFF
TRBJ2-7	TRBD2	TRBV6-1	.	TGTGCCAGCAGTGACCCCACGGGAGGAAGCGGGAGGAGCCCTTACGAGCAGTACTTC	CASSDPTGGSGRSPYEQYF
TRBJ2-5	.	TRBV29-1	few	TGCAGCGTTTCAGCTACGGGGTCGACCCAGTACTTC	CSVSATGSTQYF
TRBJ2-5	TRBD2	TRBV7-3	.	TGTGCCAGCAGCCCCGGACTAGCGGGGACAGAGACCCAGTACTTC	CASSPGLAGTETQYF
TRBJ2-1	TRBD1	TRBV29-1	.	TGCAGCGTTGACGTCACGCAGGGGGATGAGCAGTTCTTC	CSVDVTQGDEQFF
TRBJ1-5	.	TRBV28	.	TGTGCCAGCAGTTTCGGGGGAGGGAGCAATCAGCCCCAGCATTTT	CASSFGGGSNQPQHF
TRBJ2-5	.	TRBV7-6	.	TGTGCCAGCAGCCCTCGGGCGGGACTCACTAAAGAGACCCAGTACTTC	CASSPRAGLTKETQYF
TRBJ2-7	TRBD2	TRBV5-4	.	TGTGCCAGCAGCTTGGAGGCGGGAGTCCCCCACGAGCAGTACTTC	CASSLEAGVPHEQYF
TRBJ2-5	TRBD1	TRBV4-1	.	TGCGCCACCCCATGGACAGGGGCCGCGTACCAAGAGACCCAGTACTTC	CATPWTGAAYQETQYF
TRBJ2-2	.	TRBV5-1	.	TGCGCCAGCAGCTTGGGTCTCGACACCGGGGAGCTGTTTTTT	CASSLGLDTGELFF
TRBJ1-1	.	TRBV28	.	TGTGCCAGCAGACCTGACAGGCTCTCTGAAGCTTTCTTT	CASRPDRLSEAFF
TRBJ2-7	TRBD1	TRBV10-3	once	TGTGCCATCAGTGGAGGGACAGAGAGCTCCTACGAGCAGTACTTC	CAISGGTESSYEQYF
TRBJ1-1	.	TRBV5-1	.	TGCGCCAGCAGCTCTTCCCCCACAGGATACAATGAAGCTTTCTTT	CASSSSPTGYNEAFF
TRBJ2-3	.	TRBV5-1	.	TGCGCCAGCAGCTTGGAGATAGCGACAGATACGCAGTATTTT	CASSLEIATDTQYF
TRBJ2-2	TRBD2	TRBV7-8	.	TGTGCCAGCAGCTTAGATCTTAGACTAGCGGGAGCGTACACCGGGGAGCTGTTTTTT	CASSLDLRLAGAYTGELFF
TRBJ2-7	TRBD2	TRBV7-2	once	TGTGCCAGCAGCTTAGTCGGACTAGTAGACGAGCAGTACTTC	CASSLVGLVDEQYF
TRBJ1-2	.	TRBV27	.	TGTGCCAGCAAGGAGGGTTTCAGGGAGGACTATGGCTACACCTTC	CASKEGFREDYGYTF
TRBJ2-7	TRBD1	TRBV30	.	TGTGCCCTGGGGACAGGGGGTCGGTTCGAGCAGTACTTC	CALGTGGRFEQYF
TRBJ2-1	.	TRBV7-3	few	TGTGCCAGCAGCTCAAAAAACGGACATTCCTACAATGAGCAGTTCTTC	CASSSKNGHSYNEQFF
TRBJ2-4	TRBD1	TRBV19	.	TGTGCCAGTAGTAAAGGGACAGGGGGCTTAAACATTCAGTACTTC	CASSKGTGGLNIQYF
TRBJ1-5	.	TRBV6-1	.	TGTGCCAGCAGTGTGGGGCGTGGTCAGCCCCAGCATTTT	CASSVGRGQPQHF
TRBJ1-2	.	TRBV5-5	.	TGTGCCAGCAGCTTGGTAGCACAGGTTAACTATGGCTACACCTTC	CASSLVAQVNYGYTF
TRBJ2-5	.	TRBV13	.	TGTGCCAGCAGCTTCGCCACGGTGGCGGCACAGACCCAGTACTTC	CASSFATVAAQTQYF
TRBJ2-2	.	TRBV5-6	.	TGTGCCAGCAGCCGGACACCGAACACCGGGGAGCTGTTTTTT	CASSRTPNTGELFF
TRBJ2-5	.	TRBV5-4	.	TGTGCCAGCAGCTTGGTTCCCGTAGAGACCCAGTACTTC	CASSLVPVETQYF
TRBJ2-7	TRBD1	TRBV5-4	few	TGTGCCAGCAGCTCCGGGACAGGGGCCTACGAGCAGTACTTC	CASSSGTGAYEQYF
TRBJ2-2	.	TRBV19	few	TGTGCCAGTAGAAATCTCGGTACTAGCAGTATTCTTCACCCCGGGGAGCTGTTTTTT	CASRNLGTSSILHPGELFF
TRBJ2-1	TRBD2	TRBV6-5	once	TGTGCCAGCAGTTACGAGCGGGAGGGCCCTAAGAATGAGCAGTTCTTC	CASSYEREGPKNEQFF
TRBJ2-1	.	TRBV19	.	TGTGCCAGTAGTATAAGGGGCTCCGTAAATGAGCAGTTCTTC	CASSIRGSVNEQFF
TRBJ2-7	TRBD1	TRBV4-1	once	TGCGCCAGCGCCCGGGACAGGGGCGAGCAGTACTTC	CASARDRGEQYF
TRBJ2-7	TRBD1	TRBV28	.	TGTGCCAGCAGTTCTACAGGGGTCTACGAGCAGTACTTC	CASSSTGVYEQYF
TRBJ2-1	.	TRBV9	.	TGTGCCAGCAGCGTAGACGGGAGTATAAATGGCAATGAGCAGTTCTTC	CASSVDGSINGNEQFF
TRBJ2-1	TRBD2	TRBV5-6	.	TGTGCCAGCAGCTTACCGGGACTAGCGGCTGAGCAGTTCTTC	CASSLPGLAAEQFF
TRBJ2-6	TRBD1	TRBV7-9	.	TGTGCCAGCATTCGACAGGGTACAATCTCTGGGGCCAACGTCCTGACTTTC	CASIRQGTISGANVLTF